This TCR beta chain stems from a study of neurological immune-mediated disorders. The CDR3 has 14 amino acids. The germline CDR1 and CDR2 sequences are SGDLS and YYNGEE. V dropped 5 bases and J dropped 5 bases, with 14 bases sitting between them. 5'RACE with 10-nucleotide random UMIs generated the cDNA. TCRdb reprocessed the 5' RACE reads via MiXCR and lists one record per CDR3 protein. The repertoire holds more than 75,000 distinct CDR3 sequences, with 3.5% as singletons. This clonotype has at least ten counts. The J gene is TRBJ2-1, the V gene TRBV9; TRBD2 is a possible D gene (5 bases). The TCR comes from a woman in her 50s with multiple sclerosis. Sequencing was carried out using PBMCs. CDR3 amino acids: CASSRGSLDNEQFF. In DNA, the CDR3 is TGTGCCAGCAGTCGGGGTAGCCTAGACAATGAGCAGTTCTTC.